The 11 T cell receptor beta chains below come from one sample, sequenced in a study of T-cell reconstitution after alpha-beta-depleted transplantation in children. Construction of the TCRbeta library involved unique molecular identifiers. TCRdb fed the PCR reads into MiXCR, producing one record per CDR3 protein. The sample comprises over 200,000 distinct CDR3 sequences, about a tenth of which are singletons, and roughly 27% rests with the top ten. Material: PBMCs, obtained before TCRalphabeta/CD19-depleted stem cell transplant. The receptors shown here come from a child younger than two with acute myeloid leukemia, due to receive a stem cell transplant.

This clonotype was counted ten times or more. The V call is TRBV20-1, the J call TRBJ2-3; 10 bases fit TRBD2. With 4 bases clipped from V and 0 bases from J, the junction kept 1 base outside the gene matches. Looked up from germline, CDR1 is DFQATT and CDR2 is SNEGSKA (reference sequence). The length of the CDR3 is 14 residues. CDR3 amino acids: CSATSGGSTDTQYF. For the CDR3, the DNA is TGCAGTGCTACTAGCGGGGGAAGCACAGATACGCAGTATTTT.

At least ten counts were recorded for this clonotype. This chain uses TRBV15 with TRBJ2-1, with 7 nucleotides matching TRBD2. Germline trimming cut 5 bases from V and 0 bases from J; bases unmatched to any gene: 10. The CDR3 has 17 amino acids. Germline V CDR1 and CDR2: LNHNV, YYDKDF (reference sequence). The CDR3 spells CATSRPIAGNSYNEQFF. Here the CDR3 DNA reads TGTGCCACCAGCCGCCCTATAGCGGGTAACTCCTACAATGAGCAGTTCTTC.

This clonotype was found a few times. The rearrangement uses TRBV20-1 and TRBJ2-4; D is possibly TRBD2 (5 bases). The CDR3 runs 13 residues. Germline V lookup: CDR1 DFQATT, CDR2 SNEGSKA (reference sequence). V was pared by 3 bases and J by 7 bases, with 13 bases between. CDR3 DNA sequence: TGCAGTGCTAGGGGTCCAGCGGCGAACATTCAGTACTTC. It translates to CSARGPAANIQYF.

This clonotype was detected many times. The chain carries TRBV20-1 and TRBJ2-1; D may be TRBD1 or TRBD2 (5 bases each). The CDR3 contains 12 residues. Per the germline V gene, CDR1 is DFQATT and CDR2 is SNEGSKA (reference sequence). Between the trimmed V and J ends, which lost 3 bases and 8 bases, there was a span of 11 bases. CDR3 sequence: CSASGAAYEQFF. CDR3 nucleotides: TGCAGTGCTAGCGGGGCCGCGTATGAGCAGTTCTTC.

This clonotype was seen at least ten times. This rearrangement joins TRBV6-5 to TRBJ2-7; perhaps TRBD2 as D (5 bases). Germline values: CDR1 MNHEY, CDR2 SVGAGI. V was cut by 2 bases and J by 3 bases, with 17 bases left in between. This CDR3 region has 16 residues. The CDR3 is CASSYAGNSQVYEQYF. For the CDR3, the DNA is TGTGCCAGCAGTTACGCGGGTAACAGCCAGGTCTACGAGCAGTACTTC.

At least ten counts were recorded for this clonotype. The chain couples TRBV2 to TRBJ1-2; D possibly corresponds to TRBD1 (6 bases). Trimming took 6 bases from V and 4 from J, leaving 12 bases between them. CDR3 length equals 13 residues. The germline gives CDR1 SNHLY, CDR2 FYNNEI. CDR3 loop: CASRTGPSYGYTF. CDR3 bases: TGTGCCAGCAGGACAGGTCCGAGCTATGGCTACACCTTC.

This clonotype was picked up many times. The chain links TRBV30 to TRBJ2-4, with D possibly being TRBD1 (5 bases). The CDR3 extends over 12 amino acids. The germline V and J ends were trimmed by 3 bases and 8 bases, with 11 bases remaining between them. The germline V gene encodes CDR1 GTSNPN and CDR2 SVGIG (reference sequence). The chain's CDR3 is CAWSDSWDIQYF. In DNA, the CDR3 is TGTGCCTGGAGCGACAGTTGGGACATTCAGTACTTC.

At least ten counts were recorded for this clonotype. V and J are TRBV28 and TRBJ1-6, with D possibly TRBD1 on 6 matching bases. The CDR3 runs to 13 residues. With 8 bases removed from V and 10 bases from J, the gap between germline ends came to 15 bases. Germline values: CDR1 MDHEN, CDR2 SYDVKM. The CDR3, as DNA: TGTGCCAGCGGGGGCAGGGTCCGGTCACCCCTCCACTTT. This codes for CASGGRVRSPLHF.

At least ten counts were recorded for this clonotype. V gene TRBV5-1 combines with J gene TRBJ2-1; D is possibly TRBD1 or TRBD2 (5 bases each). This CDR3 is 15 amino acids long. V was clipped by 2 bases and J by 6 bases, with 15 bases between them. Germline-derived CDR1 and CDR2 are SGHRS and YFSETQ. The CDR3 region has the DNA TGCGCCAGCAGCTTCTGGGGGTTGGGCGGCAATGAGCAGTTCTTC. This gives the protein CASSFWGLGGNEQFF.

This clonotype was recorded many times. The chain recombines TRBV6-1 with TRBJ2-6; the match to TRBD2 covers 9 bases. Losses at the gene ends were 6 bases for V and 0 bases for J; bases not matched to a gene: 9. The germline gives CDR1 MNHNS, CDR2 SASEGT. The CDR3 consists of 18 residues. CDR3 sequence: CASSKRLADLSGANVLTF. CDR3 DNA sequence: TGTGCCAGCAGCAAGAGACTAGCGGATCTCTCTGGGGCCAACGTCCTGACTTTC.

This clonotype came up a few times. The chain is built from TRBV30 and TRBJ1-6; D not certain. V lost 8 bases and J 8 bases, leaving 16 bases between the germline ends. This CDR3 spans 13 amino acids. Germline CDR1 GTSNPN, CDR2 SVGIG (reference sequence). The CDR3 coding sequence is TGTGCCCGCCGGGCCTCCTCGGATTCACCCCTCCACTTT. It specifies CARRASSDSPLHF.